This T cell receptor (beta chain) was identified during a study of response to subunit inactivated influenza vaccine (dated by TCRdb to between 2017 and 2018). About the full investigation: The study used deep quantitative T cell receptor repertoire profiling to track responses to a trivalent subunit inactivated influenza vaccine.

Its CDR3 holds 16 amino acids, cysteine through phenylalanine. The entry retains the CDR3 DNA only, 48 bases that are in frame from base 1. V gives up 1 base and J gives up 0 bases, and the segment between their germline ends measures 12 bases. This clonotype was observed a handful of times. There is no known antigen for this receptor. Base qualities were left out, and no much larger clone turns up one base away. The full study reports these points: According to the authors, only a limited number of new T cells may be recruited by each seasonal influenza vaccination.

Libraries were built with RT-PCR. The sequencer was an Illumina HiSeq 2500. TCRdb reprocessed the public reads (quality trimming at Q25 with fastp, clone calling with MiXCR) and kept in-frame beta chains. Rows with a matching CDR3 protein are joined into one entry that keeps the most common DNA and genes. The sample table lists just under 550,000 distinct CDR3 sequences, approximately 20% of them with a count of one. The ten most abundant clones make up 2.8% of the sample. The same sample was also used in a study of T cells expressing NK-cell markers. Looking at the second paper: The TCR beta cDNA libraries were made using 5'RACE template switching, a step that added both a universal primer site and unique molecular identifiers. In sorted CD3+CD56+NKG2C+, CD3+CD56+NKG2C- and CD3+CD56-NKG2C+ T-cell subsets from eight donors, TCR beta-chain repertoires were profiled. Seven of the eight sequenced donors were HCMV-seropositive and one was HCMV-seronegative. In several experiments an anti-gammadeltaTCR antibody was added to restrict sorting to alphabetaTCR-expressing T cells. In six donors, the dominant CD3+CD56+NKG2C+ clonotypes ranked among the top 10 CD8+ clonotypes, making up roughly 1.0-7.0% of CD8+ T cells. Those dominant clonotypes were again the most abundant among CD3+CD56-NKG2C+ cells in a handful of donors, at about 28.3-60.1%. It remained unclear whether the expanded NKG2C-expressing T cell clones were specific for HCMV antigens. The study sequenced eight donors, all healthy volunteers chosen at random: three men and five women. HCMV-specific IgG was detected in serum with a commercial ELISA kit to determine HCMV serostatus. Ficoll density gradient centrifugation was used to isolate peripheral blood mononuclear cells from blood. Magnetic immunoseparation with Miltenyi isolation kits was used to isolate CD4+ and CD8+ T cells from PBMC. cDNA synthesis was primed from the TCR beta constant segment, followed by two successive PCR amplification steps. Illumina HiSeq 2000/2500, MiSeq or NextSeq was used to sequence libraries as 2 x 150 bp reads. MIGEC handled demultiplexing of the reads and grouping by UMI, while MiTCR was used to assemble and quantify clonotypes. To exclude erroneous sequences, only TCR cDNA sequences supported by at least two reads were retained. Downstream repertoire analysis used the tcR package, and clonotypes were matched across fractions by CDR3 nucleotide sequence plus V segment. VDJmatch was used to annotate antigen specificity against VDJdb, with one amino acid substitution in CDR3 allowed.

Sequenced material: CD4+ T cells sorted from PBMCs, taken 11 to 12 days after vaccination. The sequence came from a man in his fifties who received an inactivated influenza vaccine. Donor details come from another sample of the same person, matched by shared clones. The chain uses TRBV12-3 or TRBV12-4 and TRBJ1-2; the D gene identity is not certain. The DNA sequence is as follows: TGTGCCAGCAGTTTAGGGCAGGCCAGGACTAACTATGGCTACACCTTC. This sequence encodes CASSLGQARTNYGYTF.